These T cell receptor beta chains were read from a single sample in a study of shared clonotypes between healthy human individuals. Data came from immunoSEQ multiplex PCR; TCRdb stores just in-frame clones and leaves some out. The data contain over a million clones, approximately 80% of them singletons. Source material: memory CD4+ T cells from PBMCs. The receptors come from a man aged 18 to 30 in good health. Some clones in this sample may be carry-over from other donors' samples. The CDR3 runs from the conserved cysteine through the conserved F or W. Fields, in order: D gene, J gene, clone size, V gene, CDR3 protein, CDR3 DNA. D genes are given only for firm matches. Part of the rows lack a size; the others show once, few, many or a class for expanded clones.

d_call: NA
j_call: TRBJ1-2
clone_size: few
v_call: TRBV19
cdr3_aa: CASSIWDTPNYGYTF
cdr3_nt: TGTGCCAGTAGTATCTGGGACACGCCTAACTATGGCTACACCTTC

d_call: NA
j_call: TRBJ2-7
clone_size: NA
v_call: TRBV4-2
cdr3_aa: CASSQNPQNEQYF
cdr3_nt: TGTGCCAGCAGCCAGAACCCCCAGAACGAGCAGTACTTC

d_call: NA
j_call: TRBJ2-1
clone_size: NA
v_call: TRBV25-1
cdr3_aa: CASSRREEQFF
cdr3_nt: TGTGCCAGCAGTCGTCGGGAGGAGCAGTTCTTC

d_call: NA
j_call: TRBJ1-1
clone_size: few
v_call: TRBV14
cdr3_aa: CASSQDLETKAFF
cdr3_nt: TGTGCCAGCAGCCAAGATCTTGAGACTAAAGCTTTCTTT

d_call: NA
j_call: TRBJ1-5
clone_size: NA
v_call: TRBV28
cdr3_aa: CASRETGQPQHF
cdr3_nt: TGTGCCAGCAGAGAGACCGGTCAGCCCCAGCATTTT

d_call: TRBD2
j_call: TRBJ2-3
clone_size: once
v_call: TRBV19
cdr3_aa: CASSIWLAGSTTDTQYF
cdr3_nt: TGTGCCAGTAGTATTTGGCTAGCGGGCTCAACCACAGATACGCAGTATTTT

d_call: TRBD2
j_call: TRBJ2-3
clone_size: NA
v_call: TRBV5-1
cdr3_aa: CASSPGTSGAPRSSDTQYF
cdr3_nt: TGCGCCAGCAGCCCGGGGACTAGCGGAGCCCCACGTTCCTCAGATACGCAGTATTTT

d_call: TRBD1
j_call: TRBJ2-7
clone_size: NA
v_call: TRBV27
cdr3_aa: CASRGQGSYEQYF
cdr3_nt: TGTGCCAGCAGGGGACAGGGGTCCTACGAGCAGTACTTC

d_call: NA
j_call: TRBJ2-3
clone_size: NA
v_call: TRBV28
cdr3_aa: CASRPQGRDTQYF
cdr3_nt: TGTGCCAGCAGGCCACAGGGTAGAGATACGCAGTATTTT

d_call: NA
j_call: TRBJ2-1
clone_size: NA
v_call: TRBV7-9
cdr3_aa: CASTRAEYEQFF
cdr3_nt: TGTGCCAGCACCCGGGCAGAGTATGAGCAGTTCTTC

d_call: TRBD2
j_call: TRBJ2-1
clone_size: NA
v_call: TRBV5-1
cdr3_aa: CASGLAGSYNEQFF
cdr3_nt: TGCGCCAGCGGACTAGCGGGTTCCTACAATGAGCAGTTCTTC